The T cell receptor (beta chain) under discussion was sequenced for a study of molecular identifiers for immune sequencing clone quantification. Overall study findings and caveats: More than 98% of effector molecules, versus under 1% of naive-cell molecules, belonged to clones above 20 RNA copies. A shared barcode on identical TCR molecules could lead to underestimated sizes for highly expanded clones.

The CDR3 covers 12 residues. Between the trimmed V and J ends, which lost 7 bases and 4 bases, there was a span of 13 bases. The germline V gene has CDR1 GTSNPN and CDR2 SVGIG (reference sequence). Turning to this clonotype: Its antigen is unknown. A much larger clonotype is one base distant, so this may be a read error.

When naive CD8 T cells were sorted, they were gated as CD8+CD4-CCR7+CD45RA+. TCRdb re-called the PCR reads through MiXCR, storing one row per CDR3 protein. The sample shows under 800,000 distinct CDR3 sequences, over 25% of them seen only once. The V gene is TRBV30, the J gene TRBJ1-1; the D is unclear. The sample taken for sequencing was naive CD8+ T cells from blood, with Jurkat cell RNA spiked in. The subset: FACS-sorted CD8+CD4-CCR7+CD45RA+ naive T cells. This clonotype was sampled from a human donor in good health. Some libraries in this study had Jurkat cell RNA spiked in. The CDR3 sequence is CALGRMSTEAFF. DNA of the CDR3: TGTGCCTTAGGACGTATGAGCACTGAAGCTTTCTTT.